A selection of T cell receptor beta chains follows, all from one sample in a study of T cells in Graves' hyperthyroidism and ophthalmopathy. One entry per CDR3 protein results from TCRdb running MiXCR on the multiplex PCR reads. The sample lists about 290,000 distinct CDR3 sequences, approximately 14% occurring once. Sequencing input: blood. These receptors were collected from a woman aged 40 to 50 with Graves' hyperthyroidism. Both conserved end residues are part of each CDR3. The D gene is left open where the match is weak. Rows may omit the clone size; those that give it use once, few, many or a size class.

>TRBV28|TRBD2|TRBJ2-1|many
CASSPPSGTFYNEQFF
TGTGCCAGCAGCCCACCTAGCGGGACTTTCTACAATGAGCAGTTCTTC
>TRBV27|-|TRBJ1-2|many
CASSLVHGGGYTF
TGTGCCAGCAGTTTAGTTCACGGGGGGGGCTACACCTTC
>TRBV6-1|TRBD1|TRBJ1-1|many
CATLGQGGNTEAFF
TGTGCCACCCTTGGACAGGGGGGGAACACTGAAGCTTTCTTT
>TRBV28|TRBD2|TRBJ2-2|-
CASNSRGVNTGELFF
TGTGCCAGCAATTCGCGGGGGGTGAACACCGGGGAGCTGTTTTTT
>TRBV29-1|TRBD1|TRBJ1-2|-
CSGRTGGYGYTF
TGCAGCGGGAGGACAGGGGGCTATGGCTACACCTTC
>TRBV7-9|-|TRBJ2-7|many
CASSPARAYEQYF
TGTGCCAGCAGCCCCGCCAGGGCCTACGAGCAGTACTTC
>TRBV7-9|TRBD2|TRBJ2-7|-
CARSPLTSGSPYEQYF
TGTGCCCGCAGCCCCTTGACTAGCGGGAGCCCCTACGAGCAGTACTTC
>TRBV29-1|TRBD1|TRBJ2-1|many
CSSLGGQGAYNEQFF
TGCAGCTCATTAGGGGGACAGGGGGCCTACAATGAGCAGTTCTTC
>TRBV25-1|-|TRBJ1-4|-
CATTNSRNEKLFF
TGTGCCACCACAAACTCGCGGAATGAAAAACTGTTTTTT
>TRBV12-3/TRBV12-4|-|TRBJ1-3|once
CASTLVGHSGNTIYF
TGTGCCAGCACTTTGGTCGGGCACTCTGGAAACACCATATATTTT
>TRBV2|TRBD2|TRBJ2-1|many
CASSGLAGVSEQFF
TGTGCCAGCAGTGGCCTAGCGGGAGTCTCTGAGCAGTTCTTC
>TRBV27|TRBD2|TRBJ2-1|many
CASSLRSSGRAARGEQFF
TGTGCCAGCAGTTTACGGAGTAGCGGGAGGGCCGCTCGGGGTGAGCAGTTCTTC
>TRBV5-1|TRBD1|TRBJ1-1|many
CASSLGTGDTEAFF
TGCGCCAGCAGCTTGGGGACAGGGGACACTGAAGCTTTCTTT
>TRBV24-1|TRBD1|TRBJ1-1|few
CATSPGTGVRGAFF
TGTGCCACCAGTCCCGGGACAGGGGTGAGAGGAGCTTTCTTT
>TRBV11-3|-|TRBJ2-3|many
CASSARPGTYTDTQYF
TGTGCCAGCAGCGCCCGCCCGGGGACTTACACAGATACGCAGTATTTT
>TRBV7-9|TRBD2|TRBJ2-2|few
CASSLPTEGLTNTGELFF
TGTGCCAGCAGCTTACCGACGGAGGGACTAACGAACACCGGGGAGCTGTTTTTT
>TRBV4-2|TRBD2|TRBJ2-5|-
CASSQELAGGRVQETQYF
TGTGCCAGCAGCCAGGAACTAGCGGGAGGGCGGGTCCAAGAGACCCAGTACTTC
>TRBV10-1|TRBD2|TRBJ2-4|-
CASPRLAAMDKDKNIQYF
TGCGCCAGCCCCCGACTAGCGGCCATGGATAAGGACAAAAACATTCAGTACTTC
>TRBV28|-|TRBJ2-5|many
CASREVETQYF
TGTGCCAGCAGGGAGGTCGAGACCCAGTACTTC
>TRBV19|-|TRBJ2-1|many
CATRAESYNEQFF
TGTGCCACCCGAGCGGAGTCTTACAATGAGCAGTTCTTC
>TRBV24-1|TRBD1|TRBJ1-1|many
CATRSGGQGNTEAFF
TGTGCCACTCGCTCCGGAGGACAGGGGAACACTGAAGCTTTCTTT
>TRBV6-5|-|TRBJ1-1|many
CASSYSSTSEAFF
TGTGCCAGCAGTTACTCGAGTACGAGTGAAGCTTTCTTT
>TRBV20-1|-|TRBJ2-5|many
CSAATGILETQYF
TGCAGTGCCGCGACCGGGATATTGGAGACCCAGTACTTC
>TRBV5-1|-|TRBJ2-2|few
CASSLEVSDPPGELFF
TGCGCCAGCAGCTTGGAAGTATCGGACCCGCCCGGGGAGCTGTTTTTT
>TRBV20-1|-|TRBJ2-3|few
CSAQLLADTDTQYF
TGCAGTGCTCAACTGTTGGCGGACACAGATACGCAGTATTTT
>TRBV28|-|TRBJ2-7|many
CASSLGESRERWGYEQYF
TGTGCCAGCAGTTTAGGCGAATCCAGGGAGAGGTGGGGCTACGAGCAGTACTTC
>TRBV7-9|-|TRBJ2-7|-
CASSLVGRGSEQYF
TGTGCCAGCAGCTTAGTGGGGAGAGGGTCCGAGCAGTACTTC
>TRBV2|-|TRBJ2-3|-
CASSNGKSDTQYF
TGTGCCAGCAGTAACGGGAAGTCAGATACGCAGTATTTT
>TRBV7-2|-|TRBJ2-5|many
CASSLASGQGQETQYF
TGTGCCAGCAGCTTAGCGAGTGGGCAGGGGCAAGAGACCCAGTACTTC
>TRBV7-8|TRBD1|TRBJ2-5|many
CASSLYRGPQETQYF
TGTGCCAGCAGCTTATACAGGGGCCCTCAAGAGACCCAGTACTTC
>TRBV4-1|-|TRBJ2-2|many
CASSHGGGNTGELFF
TGCGCCAGCAGCCATGGAGGGGGGAACACCGGGGAGCTGTTTTTT
>TRBV27|-|TRBJ1-2|many
CASSLSSILGGYTF
TGTGCCAGCAGTTTATCAAGTATCCTGGGAGGCTACACCTTC
>TRBV19|-|TRBJ1-6|once
CASRKGETNSPLHF
TGTGCCAGTAGAAAGGGGGAGACCAATTCACCCCTCCACTTT
>TRBV28|-|TRBJ1-5|many
CASKSDGGNQPQHF
TGTGCCAGCAAGTCGGACGGCGGCAATCAGCCCCAGCATTTT
>TRBV9|-|TRBJ2-7|many
CASSTGGLAREQYF
TGTGCCAGCAGCACCGGGGGCCTGGCTAGGGAGCAGTACTTC
>TRBV6-1|-|TRBJ2-5|many
CAGPPERDDGETQYF
TGTGCCGGACCTCCGGAGAGGGATGATGGAGAGACCCAGTACTTC
>TRBV29-1|-|TRBJ2-6|-
CSVQSGGSGANVLTF
TGCAGCGTTCAGTCTGGGGGTTCCGGGGCCAACGTCCTGACTTTC
>TRBV4-1|-|TRBJ2-1|few
CASSQRVGNNEQFF
TGCGCCAGCAGCCAAAGGGTAGGGAACAATGAGCAGTTCTTC
>TRBV2|-|TRBJ2-7|many
CASSVLSYPISYEQYF
TGTGCCAGCAGTGTGTTATCCTACCCGATCTCCTACGAGCAGTACTTC
>TRBV20-1|-|TRBJ1-5|many
CSASLGPSNQPQHF
TGCAGTGCTAGTCTTGGACCGAGCAATCAGCCCCAGCATTTT
>TRBV6-1|-|TRBJ2-3|many
CASSPQGWRTDTQYF
TGTGCCAGCAGTCCACAGGGATGGCGGACAGATACGCAGTATTTT
>TRBV20-1|TRBD2|TRBJ2-3|many
CSARLAGYRGTDTQYF
TGCAGTGCTAGGCTAGCGGGATATCGGGGCACAGATACGCAGTATTTT
>TRBV28|-|TRBJ1-2|many
CASSPLTEAYGYTF
TGTGCCAGCAGTCCGTTGACGGAAGCCTATGGCTACACCTTC
>TRBV24-1|-|TRBJ2-3|few
CATSDREGRDTQYF
TGTGCCACCAGTGATCGGGAAGGGCGGGATACGCAGTATTTT
>TRBV2|-|TRBJ1-2|many
CASSPSGRGDGYTF
TGTGCCAGCAGTCCTTCGGGCAGGGGAGACGGCTACACCTTC
>TRBV24-1|-|TRBJ2-5|many
CATSDRPWRRGGETQYF
TGTGCCACCAGTGACCGCCCGTGGCGGAGGGGGGGAGAGACCCAGTACTTC